This TCR beta chain emerged from a study of response to subunit inactivated influenza vaccine. Notes on the study in general: Researchers suggested that each seasonal influenza vaccination recruits few new T cells.

In TCRdb, the RT-PCR reads were re-called with MiXCR into one record per CDR3 protein. The sample lists roughly 460,000 distinct CDR3 sequences; 9.5% to 13% were seen once. Of note for this clonotype: Antigen: not known.

V shed 0 bases and J shed 5 bases, with 14 bases lying between them. The CDR3 spans 16 residues. In germline, CDR1 is LNHNV, CDR2 YYDKDF (reference sequence). The chain couples TRBV15 to TRBJ1-5, with D perhaps TRBD1 (5 bases). The sequences come from PBMCs from blood, collected more than 35 days after vaccination. The source is a man aged 50 or older who received an inactivated influenza vaccine. The CDR3 region is CATSRDQGLLYQPQHF. The CDR3 DNA sequence: TGTGCCACCAGCAGAGACCAGGGCCTGCTATATCAGCCCCAGCATTTT.